The TCR beta chain described here comes from a study of CD8 T cells in Susac syndrome. Notes on this clonotype: Its antigen is currently unknown.

Study-wide points: It was in TEMRA cells and active patients that Susac CD8+ clonal expansion peaked. Acknowledgment was made by the study that its TCR sequencing and HLA analysis involved a relatively small number of individuals.

V shed 0 bases and J 7 bases; nucleotides not matched to a gene: 6. The CDR3 contains 16 residues. Germline values: CDR1 SGDLS, CDR2 YYNGEE. After extraction with the RNeasy kit, about 0.5 to 1 ug of the RNA was reverse transcribed using random hexamers. An immunoSEQ multiplex PCR generated amplified TCR beta CDR3 products spanning 54 Vbeta and 13 Jbeta. TCRdb reprocessed the immunoSEQ multiplex PCR reads with MiXCR, giving one entry per CDR3 protein. In the table there are about 120,000 distinct CDR3 sequences, more than 90% of which are singletons. The CD8+ and CD4+ T cells were isolated magnetically using a negative isolation approach, whereas the TEMRA cells were enriched by FACS.

The chain combines TRBV9 with TRBJ2-1; 11 bases are a match to TRBD2. The TCR comes from a human donor with Susac syndrome. The specimen was CD8+ T cells from PBMCs. The chain's CDR3 is CASSVATSGSKNEQFF. The DNA for the CDR3 is TGTGCCAGCAGCGTAGCAACTAGCGGGAGTAAAAATGAGCAGTTCTTC.